This T cell receptor beta chain derives from a study of T cell changes during pregnancy in multiple sclerosis. Assay used: immunoSEQ multiplex PCR; TCRdb lists only in-frame clones, some missing. The sample has some 100,000 clones, almost 95% seen once; the top ten hold roughly 1%. This CDR3 is 14 amino acids long. CDR1 and CDR2 from the germline V gene are LNHDA and SQIVND (reference sequence). V gave up 8 bases and J gave up 2 bases; unmatched junction bases: 6. The source is a female donor with multiple sclerosis, enrolled in a pregnancy study. The source material was peripheral blood, sampled before pregnancy. The gene calls are TRBV19 and TRBJ1-1; the match to TRBD1 covers 9 bases. In DNA, the CDR3 is TGTGCCAGTGGGCCGGGACAGGGAAACACTGAAGCTTTCTTT. It encodes CASGPGQGNTEAFF. Drawing the rest from reference TRBV19 and TRBJ1-1, the complete variable domain is DGGITQSPKYLFRKEGQNVTLSCEQNLNHDAMYWYRQDPGQGLRLIYYSQIVNDFQKGDIAEGYSVSREKKESFPLTVTSAQKNPTAFYLCASGPGQGNTEAFFGQGTRLTVV.